A single sample gave rise to the 26 T cell receptor beta chains below, sequenced in a study of blood T cell repertoires in COVID-19. Here immunoSEQ multiplex PCR was the method, and the copy in TCRdb shows in-frame clones only, minus some. The sample has about 160,000 clones, 70% to 85% seen once; the top ten hold about 6.9%. The sample taken for sequencing was peripheral blood. The receptors shown here come from a man of 80 years or more with COVID-19, enrolled during active disease.

J is TRBJ2-7 and V is TRBV10-1, with 7 bases lining up with TRBD1. The V gene's germline CDR1 is WNHNN and CDR2 SYGVQD (reference sequence). Trimming cost V 4 bases and J 5 bases; bases outside gene matches: 14. The CDR3 runs to 16 residues. The CDR3 coding sequence is TGCGCCAGCAGTGTCCCCGGGACAGCCCTAGCTAACGAGCAGTACTTC. Translation: CASSVPGTALANEQYF.

This rearrangement joins TRBV6-6 to TRBJ2-3, with D unresolved. Trimming pared 7 bases from V and 3 bases from J, leaving 14 bases between. The length of the CDR3 is 14 residues. Germline V lookup: CDR1 MNHNY, CDR2 SVGAGI (reference sequence). CDR3 nucleotide sequence: TGTGCCAGCACCCCCCCGACGGAGACAGATACGCAGTATTTT. Its translation: CASTPPTETDTQYF.

The V gene is TRBV2, the J gene TRBJ1-4; 8 nucleotides align to TRBD1. The CDR3 covers 14 residues. Germline values: CDR1 SNHLY, CDR2 FYNNEI. V shed 8 bases, J shed 7 bases, and the junction held 9 bases outside the gene matches. This CDR3 is CASGRQGIGEKLFF. The CDR3 region has the DNA TGTGCCAGCGGACGACAGGGGATTGGTGAAAAACTGTTTTTT.

This chain connects TRBV28 to TRBJ2-2; D not resolved. Germline V lookup: CDR1 MDHEN, CDR2 SYDVKM. CDR3 length: 12 amino acids. V was shortened by 6 bases and J by 7 bases, with 9 bases between the two germline ends. The CDR3: CASSHISGELFF. The CDR3 DNA reads TGTGCCAGCAGCCATATTAGCGGGGAGCTGTTTTTT.

The V and J genes are TRBV5-1 and TRBJ1-5; a weak D match, TRBD1 (6 bases). V shed 3 bases and J shed 3 bases, with 10 bases lying between them. Germline V gene sequence: CDR1 SGHRS, CDR2 YFSETQ. The CDR3 has 14 residues. The CDR3 spells CASSSTGNNQPQHF. In DNA, the CDR3 is TGCGCCAGCAGCTCAACAGGGAACAATCAGCCCCAGCATTTT.

The chain carries TRBV10-3 and TRBJ2-3, with D perhaps TRBD2 (6 bases). The germline V gene encodes CDR1 ENHRY and CDR2 SYGVKD. V lost 8 bases and J lost 1, with 10 bases in between. The CDR3 is 13 amino acids. The CDR3: CAIGGTGTDTQYF. CDR3 in DNA: TGTGCCATCGGCGGGACCGGCACAGATACGCAGTATTTT.

The chain recombines TRBV2 with TRBJ2-7; TRBD2 is a possible D gene (7 bases). Per the germline V gene, CDR1 is SNHLY and CDR2 is FYNNEI. The CDR3 loop spans 16 amino acids. V shed 4 bases and J shed 6 bases, with 22 bases lying between them. The CDR3 DNA reads TGTGCCAGCAGTGGGGTTCCCCGTGGGGGGGGCGGCGAGCAGTACTTC. The encoded protein is CASSGVPRGGGGEQYF.

Only a few counts were recorded for this clone. The chain has TRBV7-9 and TRBJ2-3; weak D call: TRBD2 (5 bases). Trimming took off 4 bases at V and 3 bases at J, with 14 bases between the two ends. This CDR3 region has 15 residues. In germline, CDR1 is SEHNR, CDR2 FQNEAQ (reference sequence). The CDR3 here is CASSSFPWRTDTQYF. The CDR3 DNA sequence: TGTGCCAGCAGCTCGTTTCCGTGGAGGACAGATACGCAGTATTTT. The whole variable domain, remainder taken from reference TRBV7-9 and TRBJ2-3, is DTGVSQNPRHKITKRGQNVTFRCDPISEHNRLYWYRQTLGQGPEFLTYFQNEAQLEKSRLLSDRFSAERPKGSFSTLEIQRTEQGDSAMYLCASSSFPWRTDTQYFGPGTRLTVL.

This clone came up once. The V and J genes are TRBV5-1 and TRBJ2-4; 7 bases are a match to TRBD1. There are 16 residues in the CDR3. J was trimmed by 3 bases and V by 4 bases; bases with no gene match: 10. The germline V gene has CDR1 SGHRS and CDR2 YFSETQ. CDR3 in amino acids: CASSPMAGGSKNIQYF. CDR3 nucleotides: TGCGCCAGCAGCCCCATGGCAGGGGGAAGCAAAAACATTCAGTACTTC.

The chain carries TRBV5-8 and TRBJ1-3, with 12 nucleotides matching TRBD1. CDR3 length: 15 amino acids. Germline trimming cut 4 bases from V and 4 bases from J; bases unmatched to any gene: 3. Germline-derived CDR1 and CDR2 are SGHTS and YDEGEE. In DNA, the CDR3 is TGTGCCAGCAGCACGGGACAGGGGGCCGGAAACACCATATATTTT. Encoded protein: CASSTGQGAGNTIYF.

The gene calls are TRBV7-2 and TRBJ1-1; perhaps TRBD1 as D (5 bases). The V gene lost 5 bases and the J gene lost 5 bases, with 18 bases spanning the gap. Germline V gene lookup returns CDR1 SGHTA and CDR2 FQGNSA. This CDR3 region has 15 residues. The CDR3 sequence is CASSPNPGRRTEAFF. CDR3 nucleotides: TGTGCCAGCAGCCCTAACCCAGGGAGGAGAACTGAAGCTTTCTTT.

This clone was seen a single time. This chain joins TRBV6-5 and TRBJ2-2, with D possibly TRBD1 on 6 matching bases. This CDR3 is built from 14 residues. CDR1 and CDR2 from the germline V gene are MNHEY and SVGAGI. V was clipped by 5 bases and J by 1 base, with 8 bases between them. The CDR3 nucleotides are TGTGCCAGCAGTCCGACAGGGAACACCGGGGAGCTGTTTTTT. This codes for CASSPTGNTGELFF.

This chain links TRBV2 with TRBJ2-5, with D possibly being TRBD2 (6 bases). Trimming removed 4 bases from V and 7 bases from J, with 16 bases in between. The CDR3 runs 14 residues. Per the germline V gene, CDR1 is SNHLY and CDR2 is FYNNEI. The DNA for the CDR3 is TGTGCCAGCAGTGTAGATTTGACTAGAGGGACCCAGTACTTC. Protein: CASSVDLTRGTQYF.

The genes are TRBV6-5 and TRBJ2-3; the match to TRBD2 covers 13 bases. V trimming: 5 bases; J trimming: 5 bases; junction bases outside the gene matches: 4. CDR3 length: 15 residues. Germline V gene lookup returns CDR1 MNHEY and CDR2 SVGAGI. CDR3 in amino acids: CASSTTSGGRDTQYF. The DNA of the CDR3 is TGTGCCAGCAGTACGACTAGCGGGGGGCGAGATACGCAGTATTTT.

This rearrangement joins TRBV19 to TRBJ2-4; the match to TRBD1 covers 10 bases. Losses at the gene ends were 1 base for V and 7 bases for J; bases not matched to a gene: 7. Germline CDR1 is LNHDA and CDR2 is SQIVND (reference sequence). There are 16 residues in the CDR3. CDR3 protein: CASSIAGTGAENIQYF. DNA of the CDR3: TGTGCCAGTAGTATAGCAGGGACAGGGGCGGAGAACATTCAGTACTTC.

CDR3 amino acids: CASSPPNTETQYF. The CDR3 bases are TGTGCCAGCAGTCCTCCTAATACGGAGACCCAGTACTTC. This chain connects TRBV28 to TRBJ2-5; no clear D. Trimming cost V 5 bases and J 5 bases, with 12 bases left between them. From germline, CDR1 is MDHEN and CDR2 SYDVKM. The CDR3 is 13 residues long.

The rearrangement links TRBV5-1 to TRBJ2-3, with no clear D. V was pared by 2 bases and J by 3 bases, with 7 bases between. This CDR3 spans 13 amino acids. Germline V gene sequence: CDR1 SGHRS, CDR2 YFSETQ. The CDR3: CASSFSRTDTQYF. DNA for the CDR3: TGCGCCAGCAGCTTCTCTCGTACAGATACGCAGTATTTT.

The chain combines TRBV9 with TRBJ2-7, with a weak D call TRBD1 (7 bases). V lost 0 bases and J lost 6, with 13 bases in between. The CDR3 sequence is 14 residues long. The germline V gene encodes CDR1 SGDLS and CDR2 YYNGEE. The CDR3 sequence is CASSVGRGLSEQYF. The CDR3, as DNA: TGTGCCAGCAGCGTAGGGAGGGGGCTTAGCGAGCAGTACTTC.

The chain combines TRBV12-3 or TRBV12-4 with TRBJ2-3, with TRBD1 matching 8 bases. V trimming: 5 bases; J trimming: 4 bases; junction bases outside the gene matches: 2. The CDR3 runs to 13 residues. CDR3 DNA: TGTGCCAGCAGTACGGACAGGGCAGATACGCAGTATTTT. Translating it yields CASSTDRADTQYF.

The chain links TRBV5-4 to TRBJ2-3; D ambiguous. CDR3 length: 14 amino acids. The ends were cut back, 4 bases at V and 0 bases at J, with 9 bases in the middle. Germline-derived CDR1 and CDR2 are SGHNT and YYREEE (reference sequence). The CDR3 spells CASSTGGSTDTQYF. The CDR3 nucleotides are TGTGCCAGCAGCACGGGTGGGAGCACAGATACGCAGTATTTT.

The chain uses TRBV15 and TRBJ1-1, with D perhaps TRBD1 (5 bases). This CDR3 spans 14 amino acids. Germline V lookup: CDR1 LNHNV, CDR2 YYDKDF (reference sequence). V shed 5 bases and J shed 0 bases, with 10 bases lying between them. CDR3 loop: CATSAQVMNTEAFF. The CDR3 bases are TGTGCCACCAGCGCACAGGTCATGAACACTGAAGCTTTCTTT.

This chain connects TRBV19 to TRBJ2-3; 8 positions match TRBD2. CDR1 is LNHDA and CDR2 is SQIVND in the germline V gene (reference sequence). J gave up 4 bases and V 7 bases, and 10 bases lay outside the gene matches. The length of the CDR3 is 15 residues. CDR3 coding DNA: TGTGCCAGTACCCCAGGCCGGGGGGGAGCAGATACGCAGTATTTT. Encoded protein: CASTPGRGGADTQYF.

CDR3 region: CASSQTQVATNEKLFF. For the CDR3, the DNA is TGTGCCAGCAGCCAAACACAGGTTGCAACTAATGAAAAACTGTTTTTT. The rearrangement uses TRBV4-2 and TRBJ1-4, with D perhaps matching TRBD1 (5 bases). The CDR3 consists of 16 residues. With 2 bases removed from V and 0 bases from J, the gap between germline ends came to 10 bases. CDR1 and CDR2 (germline): LGHNA, YNFKEQ.

The chain combines TRBV24-1 with TRBJ2-3, with D maybe TRBD1 (6 bases). CDR1 KGHDR and CDR2 SFDVKD come from the germline V gene. V gave up 2 bases and J gave up 3 bases, with 8 bases separating them. The CDR3 contains 14 residues. CDR3 sequence reads: CATSDYRVTDTQYF. In nucleotides, the CDR3 is TGTGCCACCAGTGATTACAGGGTTACAGATACGCAGTATTTT.

The rearrangement uses TRBV11-3 and TRBJ1-2, with 8 nucleotides matching TRBD1. This CDR3 is built from 14 residues. CDR1 and CDR2 from the germline V gene are SGHNT and YENEEA. J lost 6 bases, V lost 4 bases, and 7 bases had no gene match. The CDR3 protein is CASSSSTGDHGYTF. CDR3 coding DNA: TGTGCCAGCAGCTCGTCGACAGGGGACCATGGCTACACCTTC.

V is TRBV2 and J is TRBJ2-1; 8 positions agree with TRBD1. The CDR3 covers 15 residues. After removal of 1 base from V and 5 bases from J, the junction contained 4 bases not matched to a gene. Germline CDR1 SNHLY, CDR2 FYNNEI. For the CDR3, the DNA is TGTGCCAGCAGTGAAGGGACAGGGAGGCACAATGAGCAGTTCTTC. Amino acids: CASSEGTGRHNEQFF.